The clone carrying this TCR beta chain has at least ten counts. The sorted Tregs were CD4+CD25+CD127-/low cells. After constant-region reverse-primer amplification, full-length variable regions underwent semi-nested PCR with Nested Universal Primer A. TCRdb itself ran the 5' RACE reads through MiXCR, one entry per CDR3 protein. Among about 11,000 distinct CDR3 sequences listed, about a quarter were seen once. This CDR3 is built from 15 residues. Germline loops: CDR1 MNHNS, CDR2 SASEGT. Germline trimming cut 8 bases from V and 9 bases from J; bases unmatched to any gene: 16. The clonotype originates from a female donor with breast cancer. Sequences were obtained from Tregs sorted from a lymph node. The J gene is TRBJ2-1, the V gene TRBV6-1; the match to TRBD2 covers 7 bases. The CDR3: CASFATSSPRSEQFF. CDR3 coding DNA: TGTGCCAGCTTCGCGACTAGCTCCCCGAGGAGTGAGCAGTTCTTC.